A single TCR beta chain is shown here with its context. CDR1 and CDR2 (germline): SGDLS, YYNGEE. CDR3 length: 14 amino acids. V shed 3 bases and J shed 4 bases, with 11 bases lying between them. This specimen belongs to a study of blood T cell repertoires in COVID-19. Profiling relied on immunoSEQ multiplex PCR, and the TCRdb table lists in-frame clones only, not all of them. The table has 130,000 to 150,000 clones, approximately 87% seen once. The receptor was isolated from a woman in her forties or fifties with active or convalescent COVID-19. The sample was peripheral blood. This chain connects TRBV9 to TRBJ2-1; a possible D gene is TRBD1 (6 bases). The CDR3 here is CASSAGTIYNEQFF. The CDR3 DNA reads as TGTGCCAGCAGCGCCGGGACAATTTACAATGAGCAGTTCTTC.